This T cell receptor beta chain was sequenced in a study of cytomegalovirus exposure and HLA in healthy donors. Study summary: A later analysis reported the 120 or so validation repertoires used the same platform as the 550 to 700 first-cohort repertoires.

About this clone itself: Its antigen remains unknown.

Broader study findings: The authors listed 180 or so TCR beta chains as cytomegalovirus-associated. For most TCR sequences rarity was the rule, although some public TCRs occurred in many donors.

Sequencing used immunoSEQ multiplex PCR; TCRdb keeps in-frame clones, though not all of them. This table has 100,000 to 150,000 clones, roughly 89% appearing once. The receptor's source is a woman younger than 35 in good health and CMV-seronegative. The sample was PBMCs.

The CDR3: CASSIGQSHEQYF. Written as DNA, the CDR3 is TGTGCCAGCAGCATTGGACAGAGCCACGAGCAGTACTTC. This chain uses TRBV7-9 with TRBJ2-7, with a weak D call TRBD1 (6 bases). CDR1 and CDR2 from the germline V gene are SEHNR and FQNEAQ (reference sequence). CDR3 size: 13 residues. Trimming shortened V by 5 bases and J by 5 bases, and 13 bases separated the two germline ends.